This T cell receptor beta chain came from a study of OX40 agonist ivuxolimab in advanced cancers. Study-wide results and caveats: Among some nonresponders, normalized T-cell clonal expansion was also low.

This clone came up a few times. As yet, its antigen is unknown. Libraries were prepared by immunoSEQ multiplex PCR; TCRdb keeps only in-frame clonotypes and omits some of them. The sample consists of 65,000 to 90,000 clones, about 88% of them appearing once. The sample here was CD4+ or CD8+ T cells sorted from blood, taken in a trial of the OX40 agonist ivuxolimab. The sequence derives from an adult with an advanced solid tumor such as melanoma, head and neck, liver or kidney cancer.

The CDR3 spells CASSSMDGYEQYF. CDR3 sequence (DNA): TGCGCCAGCAGCTCGATGGACGGCTACGAGCAGTACTTC. The chain combines TRBV5-1 with TRBJ2-7, with D hard to call. CDR3 size: 13 residues. Germline V gene lookup returns CDR1 SGHRS and CDR2 YFSETQ. V was shortened by 3 bases and J by 3 bases, with 10 bases between the two germline ends.